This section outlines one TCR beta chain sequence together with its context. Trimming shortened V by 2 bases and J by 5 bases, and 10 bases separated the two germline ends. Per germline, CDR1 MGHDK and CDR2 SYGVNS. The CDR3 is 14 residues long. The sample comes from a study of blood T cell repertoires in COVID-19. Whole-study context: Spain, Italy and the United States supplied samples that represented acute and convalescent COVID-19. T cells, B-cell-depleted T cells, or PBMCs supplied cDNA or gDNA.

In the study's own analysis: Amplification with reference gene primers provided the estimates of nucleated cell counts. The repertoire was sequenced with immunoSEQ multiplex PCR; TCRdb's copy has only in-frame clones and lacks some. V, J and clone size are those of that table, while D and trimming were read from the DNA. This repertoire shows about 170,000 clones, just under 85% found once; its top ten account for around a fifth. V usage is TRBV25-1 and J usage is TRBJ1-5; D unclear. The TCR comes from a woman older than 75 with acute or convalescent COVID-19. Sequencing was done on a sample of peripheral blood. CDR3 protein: CASSEGPWYQPQHF. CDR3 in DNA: TGTGCCAGCAGTGAAGGCCCCTGGTATCAGCCCCAGCATTTT.